The next 24 T cell receptor beta chains were all read from a single sample in a study of cytomegalovirus exposure and HLA in healthy donors. PCR amplification relied on 60 Vbeta primers (plus 13 Jbeta primers). This table comes from immunoSEQ multiplex PCR, and its TCRdb copy is limited to in-frame clones, with some not included. The table lists about 140,000 clones, 80% of them singletons, with roughly an eighth in the top ten. Material: PBMCs. The receptor source for this set is a middle-aged woman in good health and CMV-seronegative.

The chain links TRBV6-1 to TRBJ2-4, with D perhaps TRBD1 (6 bases). Germline CDR1 MNHNS, CDR2 SASEGT. This CDR3 has 12 amino acids. The V end was cut by 3 bases, the J end by 12 bases, with 12 bases between. The CDR3 DNA reads as TGTGCCAGCAGTGATGGGGGCCTGAGTCAGTACTTC. Its protein is CASSDGGLSQYF.

This clone was observed once. The chain joins TRBV28 to TRBJ1-6; TRBD1 might be the D (5 bases). The CDR3 extends over 18 amino acids. The V and J ends lost 2 bases and 7 bases respectively, with 21 bases between them. Germline V gene data show CDR1 as MDHEN and CDR2 as SYDVKM. The CDR3 is CASSLPPYGGARNSPLHF. In DNA, the CDR3 is TGTGCCAGCAGTTTACCCCCGTATGGTGGGGCCCGGAATTCACCCCTCCACTTT.

This chain connects TRBV11-3 to TRBJ2-3; perhaps TRBD2 as D (5 bases). The germline V gene encodes CDR1 SGHNT and CDR2 YENEEA. Trimming stripped 5 bases from V and 9 bases from J, with 18 bases between. This CDR3 is 14 amino acids long. The DNA for the CDR3 is TGTGCCAGCAGCCCCATGAGGGATCCCACGACGCAGTATTTT. Protein product: CASSPMRDPTTQYF.

V usage is TRBV9 and J usage is TRBJ2-1; 9 nucleotides agree with TRBD2. This CDR3 is 13 amino acids long. Germline CDR1 and CDR2: SGDLS and YYNGEE. Trimming took 5 bases from V and 9 from J; bases not matched to a gene: 6. The CDR3 sequence: CASSLAGGIEQFF. The CDR3 bases are TGTGCCAGCAGTCTGGCGGGGGGGATTGAGCAGTTCTTC.

This chain connects TRBV7-2 to TRBJ2-3; TRBD2 might be the D (6 bases). Trimming stripped 8 bases from V and 1 base from J, with 13 bases between. The CDR3 has 14 amino acids. Looked up from germline, CDR1 is SGHTA and CDR2 is FQGNSA. The CDR3 DNA sequence: TGTGCCAGCGCGATTTGGGGGGGCACAGATACGCAGTATTTT. Its protein is CASAIWGGTDTQYF.

The rearrangement joins TRBV4-3 to TRBJ2-6; D remains unclear. V was shortened by 8 bases and J by 2 bases, with 10 bases between the two germline ends. CDR1 is LGHNA, CDR2 YSLEER, per germline. The CDR3 runs 14 residues. CDR3 sequence reads: CASAVGAGANVLTF. DNA of the CDR3: TGCGCCAGCGCGGTCGGTGCTGGGGCCAACGTCCTGACTTTC.

The chain couples TRBV10-3 to TRBJ1-3; D uncertain. Germline V gene sequence: CDR1 ENHRY, CDR2 SYGVKD. Trimming took off 6 bases at V and 4 bases at J, with 13 bases between the two ends. The CDR3 has 14 residues. Written as DNA, the CDR3 is TGTGCCATCAGGGAAGACAAACTCGGAAACACCATATATTTT. It translates to CAIREDKLGNTIYF.

This clone was detected once. The DNA of the CDR3 is TGCGCCAGCAGCTCTGGACAGGGGAAAATCTACGAGCAGTACTTC. This translates into CASSSGQGKIYEQYF. V usage is TRBV5-1 and J usage is TRBJ2-7, with 9 bases lining up with TRBD1. V gave up 3 bases and J gave up 3 bases; unmatched junction bases: 7. Per the germline V gene, CDR1 is SGHRS and CDR2 is YFSETQ. The CDR3 sequence is 15 residues long. Looking up the rest from reference TRBV5-1 and TRBJ2-7 gives the full variable domain: KAGVTQTPRYLIKTRGQQVTLSCSPISGHRSVSWYQQTPGQGLQFLFEYFSETQRNKGNFPGRFSGRQFSNSRSEMNVSTLELGDSALYLCASSSGQGKIYEQYFGPGTRLTVT.

This sequence joins TRBV11-2 and TRBJ2-5; D is undetermined. CDR3 length: 13 amino acids. The germline CDR1 and CDR2 sequences are SGHAT and FQNNGV. V lost 1 base and J 1 base, leaving 4 bases between the germline ends. The CDR3 reads CASSLAVQETQYF. The CDR3 DNA sequence: TGTGCCAGCAGCTTAGCGGTCCAAGAGACCCAGTACTTC.

This clone was seen more than once but under ten times. The V gene is TRBV6-6, the J gene TRBJ1-1; unclear D gene. CDR3 size: 15 residues. Germline V CDR1 and CDR2: MNHNY, SVGAGI (reference sequence). Trimming took 5 bases from V and 0 from J, leaving 13 bases between them. CDR3 sequence: CASSTEGGMNTEAFF. The DNA of the CDR3 is TGTGCCAGCAGTACCGAGGGCGGCATGAACACTGAAGCTTTCTTT.

This chain uses TRBV18 with TRBJ2-3, with D maybe TRBD2 (6 bases). V was cut by 4 bases and J by 4 bases, with 6 bases left in between. This CDR3 region has 12 residues. CDR1 is KGHSH and CDR2 is LQKENI in the germline V gene. CDR3 loop: CASSRGADTQYF. In nucleotides, the CDR3 is TGTGCCAGCTCACGGGGGGCAGATACGCAGTATTTT.

Concerning this clone: Germline and junction disagree at one end, which may indicate a read error. This rearrangement joins TRBV27 to TRBJ1-5; weak D call: TRBD1 (5 bases). This CDR3 comprises 17 residues. The germline CDR1 and CDR2 sequences are MNHEY and SMNVEV (reference sequence). DNA for the CDR3: TGTGCCAGCAGTTCCTTAAACCGGGACGGGGGGAATCAGCCCCAGCCTTTT. Translating gives CASSSLNRDGGNQPQPF.

This chain joins TRBV2 and TRBJ1-2; TRBD1 aligns across 9 bases. Losses at the gene ends were 5 bases for V and 5 bases for J; bases not matched to a gene: 3. Germline V lookup: CDR1 SNHLY, CDR2 FYNNEI. CDR3 length equals 13 residues. The CDR3 nucleotides read TGTGCCAGCAGTTCCGGACAGGGGTATGGCTACACCTTC. Translated: CASSSGQGYGYTF.

The chain links TRBV19 to TRBJ2-7, with 7 bases matching TRBD1. Per germline, CDR1 LNHDA and CDR2 SQIVND (reference sequence). J lost 4 bases, V lost 5 bases, and 5 bases had no gene match. This CDR3 has 13 residues. The DNA for the CDR3 is TGTGCCAGTAGTCCGACAGGGAGATACGAGCAGTACTTC. Translated: CASSPTGRYEQYF. Combining the CDR3 with reference TRBV19 and TRBJ2-7 gives the whole variable domain DGGITQSPKYLFRKEGQNVTLSCEQNLNHDAMYWYRQDPGQGLRLIYYSQIVNDFQKGDIAEGYSVSREKKESFPLTVTSAQKNPTAFYLCASSPTGRYEQYFGPGTRLTVT.

V is TRBV19 and J is TRBJ1-5; no reliable D call. With 2 bases removed from V and 6 bases from J, the gap between germline ends came to 5 bases. CDR1 LNHDA and CDR2 SQIVND come from the germline V gene (reference sequence). CDR3 length: 12 residues. The CDR3 is CASSIKAQPQHF. CDR3 in DNA: TGTGCCAGTAGTATAAAAGCTCAGCCCCAGCATTTT.

The rearrangement links TRBV9 to TRBJ1-4; the D gene is possibly TRBD1 (5 bases). V lost 0 bases and J 7 bases, leaving 19 bases between the germline ends. Germline-derived CDR1 and CDR2 are SGDLS and YYNGEE. The CDR3 sequence is 17 residues long. The CDR3 spells CASSVADLRGSGEKLFF. CDR3 nucleotide sequence: TGTGCCAGCAGCGTAGCCGACCTTAGGGGATCTGGTGAAAAACTGTTTTTT.

The V call is TRBV7-3, the J call TRBJ2-1; 10 nucleotides agree with TRBD2. Per the germline V gene, CDR1 is SGHTA and CDR2 is FQGTGA. The CDR3 runs 13 residues. The V and J ends lost 4 bases and 6 bases, in that order; junction bases with no gene match: 0. The CDR3 spells CASSSSGGNEQFF. DNA for the CDR3: TGTGCCAGCAGCTCTAGCGGGGGCAATGAGCAGTTCTTC.

The genes are TRBV9 and TRBJ1-1; D not certain. The CDR3 runs 13 residues. V lost 0 bases, J lost 1 base, and 4 bases lay in between. Germline-derived CDR1 and CDR2 are SGDLS and YYNGEE. CDR3 nucleotide sequence: TGTGCCAGCAGCGTAGAAGCGAACACTGAAGCTTTCTTT. The encoded protein is CASSVEANTEAFF.

V and J are TRBV30 and TRBJ1-4; D perhaps matches TRBD1 (6 bases). This CDR3 spans 13 amino acids. CDR1 is GTSNPN, CDR2 SVGIG, per germline (reference sequence). V was trimmed by 1 base and J by 5 bases, leaving 8 bases between them. DNA of the CDR3: TGTGCCTGGAGTGGACAGGAAAATGAAAAACTGTTTTTT. It encodes CAWSGQENEKLFF.

J is TRBJ1-1 and V is TRBV20-1; the match to TRBD1 covers 7 bases. With 5 bases clipped from V and 8 bases from J, the junction kept 5 bases outside the gene matches. This CDR3 has 11 amino acids. CDR1 and CDR2 from the germline V gene are DFQATT and SNEGSKA (reference sequence). The CDR3 DNA reads as TGCAGTGCTGGGGGACAGACAGAAGCTTTCTTT. This translates into CSAGGQTEAFF.

V is TRBV6-6 and J is TRBJ1-4, with D perhaps matching TRBD1 (5 bases). Trimming cost V 5 bases and J 8 bases, with 12 bases left between them. CDR1 and CDR2 from the germline V gene are MNHNY and SVGAGI (reference sequence). There are 13 residues in the CDR3. The CDR3 here is CASSDNRGEKLFF. In DNA form, the CDR3 reads TGTGCCAGCAGTGACAACCGGGGGGAAAAACTGTTTTTT.

The count of this clone is one. The rearrangement uses TRBV7-9 and TRBJ2-7; 8 nucleotides match TRBD2. This CDR3 comprises 12 residues. V lost 5 bases, J lost 9 bases, and 6 bases stayed unmatched. Germline CDR1 reads SEHNR; CDR2 reads FQNEAQ (reference sequence). CDR3 amino acids: CASSPSGGGQYF. The CDR3 DNA follows: TGTGCCAGCAGCCCCTCCGGGGGGGGGCAGTACTTC.

This chain links TRBV19 with TRBJ1-5, with 7 positions matching TRBD1. The trim removed 8 bases at V and 6 bases at J, leaving 10 bases unmatched. CDR1 and CDR2 from the germline V gene are LNHDA and SQIVND (reference sequence). The CDR3 consists of 14 residues. The CDR3 DNA reads as TGTGCCAGTTCCCAGGGGGGTTCAGGTCAGCCCCAGCATTTT. Protein: CASSQGGSGQPQHF.

J is TRBJ2-2 and V is TRBV28; 8 bases line up with TRBD2. J gave up 2 bases and V 8 bases, and 7 bases lay outside the gene matches. In germline, CDR1 is MDHEN, CDR2 SYDVKM. This CDR3 region has 15 residues. Here the CDR3 reads CASGTGGFNTGELFF. Here the CDR3 DNA reads TGTGCCAGCGGGACGGGAGGGTTTAACACCGGGGAGCTGTTTTTT.